This TCR beta chain derives from a study of blood T cells in healthy people across ages. A second PCR of roughly 7 to 11 cycles used a sample-barcoded 5' primer and a J-beta primer mix. In TCRdb, the 5' RACE reads were re-called with MiXCR into one record per CDR3 protein. Of 800,000 to 950,000 distinct CDR3 sequences in the sample, about 48% were seen once. V was clipped by 4 bases and J by 0 bases; unmatched bases: 10. This CDR3 is 17 amino acids long. The V gene's germline CDR1 is SGHNT and CDR2 YYREEE (reference sequence). Material: blood. V is TRBV5-4 and J is TRBJ1-5; the match to TRBD1 covers 7 bases. The receptor was isolated from a man under 40 in good health. As DNA, the CDR3 is TGTGCCAGCAGCATGGGGGAAGGACAGGATAGCAATCAGCCCCAGCATTTT. It yields the protein CASSMGEGQDSNQPQHF. Full variable domain (remainder filled in from reference TRBV5-4 and TRBJ1-5): ETGVTQSPTHLIKTRGQQVTLRCSSQSGHNTVSWYQQALGQGPQFIFQYYREEENGRGNFPPRFSGLQFPNYSSELNVNALELDDSALYLCASSMGEGQDSNQPQHFGDGTRLSIL.